What follows are 23 T cell receptor beta chains derived from one specimen sequenced in a study of T cell repertoires in ileal Crohn's disease. Generated by immunoSEQ multiplex PCR, the TCRdb table keeps only in-frame clones and is missing some. The profile shows about 10,000 clones, roughly 85% of them singletons. This sample's time point: neoterminal ileum biopsy at postoperative endoscopy, about 6 months after surgery. Sample: ileal tissue. Receptors were obtained from an adult with Crohn's disease.

This clone has more than one count but fewer than ten. V usage is TRBV6-4 and J usage is TRBJ2-3, with a possible D match to TRBD2 (6 bases). V was cut by 2 bases and J by 0 bases, with 12 bases left in between. The V gene's germline CDR1 is MRHNA and CDR2 SNTAGT. This CDR3 is 16 amino acids long. As DNA, the CDR3 is TGTGCCAGCAGTGACGATGGGGGGACGAGCACAGATACGCAGTATTTT. This gives the protein CASSDDGGTSTDTQYF.

The chain couples TRBV29-1 to TRBJ2-7; D perhaps matches TRBD1 (5 bases). Germline CDR1 is SQVTM and CDR2 is ANQGSEA. Between the trimmed V and J ends, which lost 4 bases and 4 bases, there was a span of 11 bases. This CDR3 has 12 residues. Here the CDR3 DNA reads TGCAGCGTTGGTGCCCCAGGGTACGAGCAGTACTTC. This gives the protein CSVGAPGYEQYF.

This clone was counted a single time. The rearrangement joins TRBV28 to TRBJ1-5; D perhaps matches TRBD1 (5 bases). Deletions cut 6 bases from V and 3 bases from J, with 15 bases between. Germline V gene data show CDR1 as MDHEN and CDR2 as SYDVKM. The CDR3 contains 15 residues. The CDR3 nucleotides read TGTGCCAGCAGACCCGCGGGACGGGACAATCAGCCCCAGCATTTT. Translation: CASRPAGRDNQPQHF.

This chain links TRBV2 with TRBJ2-3, with 12 bases fitting TRBD2. The CDR3 loop spans 14 amino acids. V shed 10 bases, J shed 2 bases, and the junction held 4 bases outside the gene matches. Per the germline V gene, CDR1 is SNHLY and CDR2 is FYNNEI. The chain's CDR3 is CATGLAGTTDTQYF. The CDR3 DNA is TGTGCCACCGGACTAGCGGGAACCACAGATACGCAGTATTTT.

Judged by abundance, this clone is large. The rearrangement links TRBV7-6 to TRBJ2-2; 8 nucleotides match TRBD1. Germline values: CDR1 SGHVS, CDR2 FNYEAQ. This CDR3 comprises 16 residues. V lost 5 bases and J lost 1; bases outside the gene matches: 6. This CDR3 is CASSHHGQGNTGELFF. Here the CDR3 DNA reads TGTGCCAGCAGCCATCACGGACAGGGGAACACCGGGGAGCTGTTTTTT.

This sequence joins TRBV5-1 and TRBJ2-7; TRBD2 might be the D (6 bases). This CDR3 comprises 13 residues. The V end lost 0 bases, the J end lost 7 bases, and 11 bases lay between the germline ends. Germline CDR1 reads SGHRS; CDR2 reads YFSETQ. DNA for the CDR3: TGCGCCAGCAGCTTGGGAACTAGCTTAGAGCAGTACTTC. The encoded protein is CASSLGTSLEQYF.

J is TRBJ1-1 and V is TRBV29-1; unclear D gene. The CDR3 is made up of 11 amino acids. Germline values: CDR1 SQVTM, CDR2 ANQGSEA. The ends were cut back, 6 bases at V and 4 bases at J, with 9 bases in the middle. The CDR3 coding sequence is TGCAGCGTGGGTCAGGTCACTGAAGCTTTCTTT. The encoded protein is CSVGQVTEAFF. Combining the CDR3 with reference TRBV29-1 and TRBJ1-1 gives the whole variable domain SAVISQKPSRDICQRGTSLTIQCQVDSQVTMMFWYRQQPGQSLTLIATANQGSEATYESGFVIDKFPISRPNLTFSTLTVSNMSPEDSSIYLCSVGQVTEAFFGQGTRLTVV.

This chain joins TRBV5-4 and TRBJ1-1, with D possibly TRBD1 on 5 matching bases. CDR1 is SGHNT and CDR2 is YYREEE in the germline V gene (reference sequence). V was trimmed by 3 bases and J by 1 base, leaving 10 bases between them. The CDR3 totals 14 residues. The CDR3 coding sequence is TGTGCCAGCAGCTCAATCAGGGAGAACACTGAAGCTTTCTTT. Translated: CASSSIRENTEAFF.

The chain couples TRBV2 to TRBJ1-2; D unclear. Trimming cost V 7 bases and J 2 bases, with 8 bases left between them. This CDR3 has 12 residues. Germline CDR1 SNHLY, CDR2 FYNNEI. In DNA form, the CDR3 reads TGTGCCAGCACAGGAAACAACTATGGCTACACCTTC. Translation: CASTGNNYGYTF. Together with reference TRBV2 and TRBJ1-2, the CDR3 gives the full variable domain: EPEVTQTPSHQVTQMGQEVILRCVPISNHLYFYWYRQILGQKVEFLVSFYNNEISEKSEIFDDQFSVERPDGSNFTLKIRSTKLEDSAMYFCASTGNNYGYTFGSGTRLTVV.

This chain uses TRBV6-1 with TRBJ2-4; D unclear. This CDR3 comprises 13 residues. Trimming removed 8 bases at V and 3 bases at J, with 11 bases between. Germline V lookup: CDR1 MNHNS, CDR2 SASEGT. For the CDR3, the DNA is TGTGCCAGCGAATCGGGTTTCAAAAACATTCAGTACTTC. This codes for CASESGFKNIQYF.

This clone was detected a few times. The V call is TRBV9, the J call TRBJ2-2; no clear D gene. V lost 9 bases and J 5 bases, leaving 11 bases between the germline ends. The CDR3 is 12 residues long. The germline V gene has CDR1 SGDLS and CDR2 YYNGEE. CDR3 in amino acids: CATSAKTGELFF. CDR3 nucleotides: TGTGCCACAAGCGCCAAAACCGGGGAGCTGTTTTTT.

This chain links TRBV6-1 with TRBJ2-1, with TRBD2 identical over 7 bases. Germline V lookup: CDR1 MNHNS, CDR2 SASEGT. The J segment lost 13 bases and the V segment lost 1 base, leaving 16 bases of the junction unmatched. The CDR3 length is 16 residues. This chain's CDR3 is CASSEVGSAARGRQFF. CDR3 nucleotides: TGTGCCAGCAGTGAAGTAGGGTCCGCGGCGCGGGGGAGACAGTTCTTC.

The chain joins TRBV5-5 to TRBJ1-4; 8 bases line up with TRBD1. Looked up from germline, CDR1 is SGHKS and CDR2 is YYEKEE (reference sequence). The V and J ends lost 2 bases and 4 bases, in that order; junction bases with no gene match: 4. The CDR3 length is 15 residues. The chain's CDR3 is CASSLTGGYNEKLFF. The CDR3 DNA reads as TGTGCCAGCAGCTTAACAGGGGGGTATAATGAAAAACTGTTTTTT.

Regarding this clone: This same CDR3 is encoded by further DNA sequences in the sample. The chain recombines TRBV5-6 with TRBJ1-5; weak D call: TRBD1 (6 bases). There are 15 residues in the CDR3. V lost 5 bases, J lost 5 bases, and 17 bases lay in between. CDR1 and CDR2 (germline): SGHDT, YYEEEE. The CDR3 sequence: CASSKDRGGYQPQHF. CDR3 DNA: TGTGCCAGCAGTAAGGACCGGGGGGGCTATCAGCCCCAGCATTTT.

This chain connects TRBV18 to TRBJ1-2; 7 positions agree with TRBD1. The CDR3 is 15 amino acids. V lost 1 base to trimming and J lost 0 bases; unmatched junction nucleotides: 2. Germline V gives CDR1 KGHSH, CDR2 LQKENI. The CDR3 DNA reads TGTGCCAGCTCACCACGGACAGGAGCTAACTATGGCTACACCTTC. As protein: CASSPRTGANYGYTF.

The chain links TRBV5-1 to TRBJ1-6, with TRBD1 matching over 7 bases. The CDR3 is 14 residues long. Germline V gene lookup returns CDR1 SGHRS and CDR2 YFSETQ. Trimming at V came to 2 bases and at J to 10 bases, leaving 6 bases not matched to a gene. The CDR3 nucleotides are TGCGCCAGCAGCTTCCCCGACAGGGCGTCACCCCTCCACTTT. This sequence encodes CASSFPDRASPLHF.

The chain employs TRBV5-6 and TRBJ2-3; perhaps TRBD2 as D (5 bases). The CDR3 is 14 residues long. Germline-derived CDR1 and CDR2 are SGHDT and YYEEEE. The V end was cut by 4 bases, the J end by 2 bases, with 11 bases between. The CDR3 DNA reads TGTGCCAGCAGCCAGGAACTAGTCACAGATACGCAGTATTTT. Amino acids: CASSQELVTDTQYF.

The V and J genes are TRBV25-1 and TRBJ1-5; D remains unclear. From germline, CDR1 is MGHDK and CDR2 SYGVNS. The CDR3 runs to 15 residues. V was clipped by 3 bases and J by 5 bases, with 14 bases between them. CDR3 sequence (DNA): TGTGCCAGCAGTGAGGAGGGTACAGCTGATCAGCCCCAGCATTTT. Protein sequence: CASSEEGTADQPQHF.

This clone has a single count. This chain uses TRBV7-3 with TRBJ2-1, with TRBD2 identical over 10 bases. Unmatched junction bases numbered 9, after V lost 0 bases and J lost 4 bases. The length of the CDR3 is 18 residues. Germline CDR1 SGHTA, CDR2 FQGTGA. In DNA form, the CDR3 reads TGTGCCAGCAGCTTAACGGGGGGAATAGCGGGAGGATACAATGAGCAGTTCTTC. It translates to CASSLTGGIAGGYNEQFF.

The CDR3: CASSFGGPEAFF. In DNA, the CDR3 is TGTGCCAGCAGCTTCGGGGGGCCTGAAGCTTTCTTT. V and J are TRBV7-2 and TRBJ1-1, with a tentative D call TRBD1 (6 bases). Germline V gene lookup returns CDR1 SGHTA and CDR2 FQGNSA. There are 12 residues in the CDR3. V was clipped by 3 bases and J by 6 bases, with 8 bases between them.

The chain has TRBV7-2 and TRBJ1-1; D remains ambiguous. The CDR3 contains 15 residues. The ends were cut back, 2 bases at V and 6 bases at J, with 16 bases in the middle. Germline V gives CDR1 SGHTA, CDR2 FQGNSA. CDR3 sequence reads: CASSLPDSYAAEAFF. The CDR3 bases are TGTGCCAGCAGCTTACCTGACTCCTACGCGGCTGAAGCTTTCTTT.

The chain recombines TRBV2 with TRBJ1-5, with 7 bases fitting TRBD1. This CDR3 contains 14 residues. The ends lost 7 bases at V and 4 bases at J; junction bases unmatched: 7. In germline, CDR1 is SNHLY, CDR2 FYNNEI. In DNA, the CDR3 is TGTGCCAGCAACACAGGGGCAATAAATCAGCCCCAGCATTTT. Translating gives CASNTGAINQPQHF. Filled out from reference TRBV2 and TRBJ1-5, the complete variable domain reads EPEVTQTPSHQVTQMGQEVILRCVPISNHLYFYWYRQILGQKVEFLVSFYNNEISEKSEIFDDQFSVERPDGSNFTLKIRSTKLEDSAMYFCASNTGAINQPQHFGDGTRLSIL.

This sequence joins TRBV18 and TRBJ1-2, with TRBD1 matching over 9 bases. V shed 8 bases, J shed 0 bases, and the junction held 4 bases outside the gene matches. Germline V gene sequence: CDR1 KGHSH, CDR2 LQKENI. There are 14 residues in the CDR3. CDR3 amino acids: CASLGDRANYGYTF. CDR3 bases: TGTGCCAGCCTGGGGGACAGGGCTAACTATGGCTACACCTTC.